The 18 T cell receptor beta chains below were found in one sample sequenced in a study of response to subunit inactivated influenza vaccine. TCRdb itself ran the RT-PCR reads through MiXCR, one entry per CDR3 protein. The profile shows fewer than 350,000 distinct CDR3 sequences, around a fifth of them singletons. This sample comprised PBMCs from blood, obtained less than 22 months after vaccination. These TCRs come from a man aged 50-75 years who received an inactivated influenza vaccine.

The DNA of the CDR3 is TGTGCCAGCAGCAATAGCATGGACAATGAGCAGTTCTTC. This gives the protein CASSNSMDNEQFF. V usage is TRBV11-2 and J usage is TRBJ2-1, with D hard to call. The CDR3 contains 13 residues. Trimming pared 5 bases from V and 5 bases from J, leaving 10 bases between. From germline, CDR1 is SGHAT and CDR2 FQNNGV.

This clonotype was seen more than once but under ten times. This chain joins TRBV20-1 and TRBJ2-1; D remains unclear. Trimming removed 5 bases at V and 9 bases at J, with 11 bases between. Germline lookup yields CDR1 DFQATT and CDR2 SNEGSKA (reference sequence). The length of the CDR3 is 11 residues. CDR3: CSAFTLLEQFF. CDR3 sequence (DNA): TGCAGTGCTTTCACCTTGCTTGAGCAGTTCTTC.

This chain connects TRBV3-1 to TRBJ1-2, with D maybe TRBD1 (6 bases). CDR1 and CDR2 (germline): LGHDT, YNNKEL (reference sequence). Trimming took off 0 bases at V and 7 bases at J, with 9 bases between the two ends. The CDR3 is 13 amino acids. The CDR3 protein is CASSQDHRAGYTF. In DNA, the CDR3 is TGTGCCAGCAGCCAAGATCACAGGGCTGGCTACACCTTC.

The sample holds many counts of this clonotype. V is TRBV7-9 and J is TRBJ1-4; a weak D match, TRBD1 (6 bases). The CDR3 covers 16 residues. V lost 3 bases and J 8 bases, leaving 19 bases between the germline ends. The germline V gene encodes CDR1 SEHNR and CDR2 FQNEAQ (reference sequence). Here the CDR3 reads CASSLTGLGQGEKLFF. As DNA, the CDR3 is TGTGCCAGCAGCTTGACAGGCCTAGGCCAAGGGGAAAAACTGTTTTTT. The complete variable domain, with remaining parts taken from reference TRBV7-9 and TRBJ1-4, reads DTGVSQNPRHKITKRGQNVTFRCDPISEHNRLYWYRQTLGQGPEFLTYFQNEAQLEKSRLLSDRFSAERPKGSFSTLEIQRTEQGDSAMYLCASSLTGLGQGEKLFFGSGTQLSVL.

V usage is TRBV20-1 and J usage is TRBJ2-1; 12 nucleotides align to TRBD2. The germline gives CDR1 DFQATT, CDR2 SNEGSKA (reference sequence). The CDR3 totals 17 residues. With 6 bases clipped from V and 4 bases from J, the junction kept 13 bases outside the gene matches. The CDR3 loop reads CSATGASGGAYYNEQFF. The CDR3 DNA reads TGCAGTGCCACGGGCGCTAGCGGGGGGGCATATTACAATGAGCAGTTCTTC.

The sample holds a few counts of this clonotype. The CDR3 spells CSASSGPETQYF. DNA of the CDR3: TGCAGTGCTAGCTCCGGGCCGGAGACCCAGTACTTC. The genes are TRBV20-1 and TRBJ2-5; D gene uncertain. Germline V gene data show CDR1 as DFQATT and CDR2 as SNEGSKA (reference sequence). The CDR3 totals 12 residues. Trimming removed 3 bases at V and 5 bases at J, with 10 bases between.

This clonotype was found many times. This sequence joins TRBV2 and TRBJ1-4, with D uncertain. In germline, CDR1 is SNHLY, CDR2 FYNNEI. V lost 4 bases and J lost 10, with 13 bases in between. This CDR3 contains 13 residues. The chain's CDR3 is CASSVRDSGKLFF. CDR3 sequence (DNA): TGTGCCAGCAGTGTCCGAGACTCTGGAAAACTGTTTTTT. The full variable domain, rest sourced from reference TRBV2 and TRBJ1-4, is EPEVTQTPSHQVTQMGQEVILRCVPISNHLYFYWYRQILGQKVEFLVSFYNNEISEKSEIFDDQFSVERPDGSNFTLKIRSTKLEDSAMYFCASSVRDSGKLFFGSGTQLSVL.

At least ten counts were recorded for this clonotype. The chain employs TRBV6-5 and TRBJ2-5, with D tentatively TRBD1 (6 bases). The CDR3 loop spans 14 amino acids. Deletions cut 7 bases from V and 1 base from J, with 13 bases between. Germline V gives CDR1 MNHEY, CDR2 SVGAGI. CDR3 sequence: CASTSTGPQETQYF. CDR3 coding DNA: TGTGCCAGCACTTCGACAGGCCCCCAAGAGACCCAGTACTTC.

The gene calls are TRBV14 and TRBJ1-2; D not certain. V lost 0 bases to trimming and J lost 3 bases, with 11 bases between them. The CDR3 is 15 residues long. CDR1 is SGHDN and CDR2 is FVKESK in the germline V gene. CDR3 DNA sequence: TGTGCCAGCAGCCAAGACATGCACGCCGACTATGGCTACACCTTC. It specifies CASSQDMHADYGYTF.

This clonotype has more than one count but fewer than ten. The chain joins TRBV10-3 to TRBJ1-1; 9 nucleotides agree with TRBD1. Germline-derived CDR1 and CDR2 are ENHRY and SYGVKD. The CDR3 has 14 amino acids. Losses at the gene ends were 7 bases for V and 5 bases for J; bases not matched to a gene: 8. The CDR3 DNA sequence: TGTGCCATCAAACCACAGGGGGCGGGAACTGAAGCTTTCTTT. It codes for CAIKPQGAGTEAFF.

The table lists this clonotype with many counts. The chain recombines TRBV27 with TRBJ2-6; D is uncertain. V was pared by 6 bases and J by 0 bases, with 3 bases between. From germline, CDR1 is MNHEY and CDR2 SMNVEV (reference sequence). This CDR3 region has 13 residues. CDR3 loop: CASSLSGANVLTF. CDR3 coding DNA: TGTGCCAGCAGCCTCTCTGGGGCCAACGTCCTGACTTTC.

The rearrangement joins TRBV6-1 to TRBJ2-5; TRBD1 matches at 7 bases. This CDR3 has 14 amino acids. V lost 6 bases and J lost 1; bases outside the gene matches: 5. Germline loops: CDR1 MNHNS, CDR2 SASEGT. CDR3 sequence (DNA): TGTGCCAGCAGACTGGGACAGTCCCAAGAGACCCAGTACTTC. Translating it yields CASRLGQSQETQYF.

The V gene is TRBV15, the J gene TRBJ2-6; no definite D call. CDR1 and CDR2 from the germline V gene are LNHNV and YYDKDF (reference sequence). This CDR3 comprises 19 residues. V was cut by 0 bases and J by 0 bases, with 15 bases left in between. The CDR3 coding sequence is TGTGCCACCAGCAGAGATTCGTGGCACCCAGGCTCTGGGGCCAACGTCCTGACTTTC. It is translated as CATSRDSWHPGSGANVLTF.

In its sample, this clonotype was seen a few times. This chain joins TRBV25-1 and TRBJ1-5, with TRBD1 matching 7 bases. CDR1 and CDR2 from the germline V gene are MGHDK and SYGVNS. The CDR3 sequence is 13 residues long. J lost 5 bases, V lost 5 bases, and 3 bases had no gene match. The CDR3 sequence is CASSRQGHQPQHF. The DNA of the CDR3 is TGTGCCAGCAGTCGACAGGGCCATCAGCCCCAGCATTTT.

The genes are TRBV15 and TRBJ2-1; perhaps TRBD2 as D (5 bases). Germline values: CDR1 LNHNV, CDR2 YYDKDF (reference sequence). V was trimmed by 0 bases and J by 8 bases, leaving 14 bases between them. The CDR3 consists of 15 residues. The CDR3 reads CATSRDFGDLDEQFF. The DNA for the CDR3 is TGTGCCACCAGCAGAGATTTCGGGGATCTCGATGAGCAGTTCTTC. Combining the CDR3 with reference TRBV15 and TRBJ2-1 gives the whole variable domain DAMVIQNPRYQVTQFGKPVTLSCSQTLNHNVMYWYQQKSSQAPKLLFHYYDKDFNNEADTPDNFQSRRPNTSFCFLDIRSPGLGDTAMYLCATSRDFGDLDEQFFGPGTRLTVL.

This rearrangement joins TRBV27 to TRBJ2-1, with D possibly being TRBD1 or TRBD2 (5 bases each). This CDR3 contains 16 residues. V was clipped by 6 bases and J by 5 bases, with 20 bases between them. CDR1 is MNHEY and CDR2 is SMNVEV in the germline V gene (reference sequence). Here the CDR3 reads CASRGWGISRNNEQFF. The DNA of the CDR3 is TGTGCCAGCAGGGGTTGGGGGATCTCCCGTAACAATGAGCAGTTCTTC.

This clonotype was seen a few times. DNA of the CDR3: TGTGCCAGCAGCCAAGATAAAGGCGTACCCTACGAGCAGTACTTC. It translates to CASSQDKGVPYEQYF. The chain couples TRBV3-1 to TRBJ2-7; D gene ambiguous. The CDR3 consists of 15 residues. The germline V gene encodes CDR1 LGHDT and CDR2 YNNKEL (reference sequence). V dropped 0 bases and J dropped 2 bases, with 11 bases sitting between them.

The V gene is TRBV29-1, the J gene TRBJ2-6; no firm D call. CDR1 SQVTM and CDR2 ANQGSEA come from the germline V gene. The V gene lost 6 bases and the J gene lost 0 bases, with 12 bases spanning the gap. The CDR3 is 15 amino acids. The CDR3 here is CSVTAGGSGANVLTF. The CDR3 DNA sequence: TGCAGCGTAACCGCTGGTGGCTCTGGGGCCAACGTCCTGACTTTC.